Below are 15 T cell receptor beta chains sequenced from a single sample in a study of CD8 T cells in ankylosing spondylitis. Study results and caveats: Apparently characteristic of ankylosing spondylitis blood was a TCR beta motif (about eight highly homologous variants).

MiXCR was run by TCRdb on the 5' RACE reads, yielding one entry per CDR3 protein. The table includes approximately 540,000 distinct CDR3 sequences, over 9.5% detected once. Their target antigens are unknown. The sequenced material came from blood, either unsorted or a sorted T cell fraction (not recorded which). The source of these receptors is a male donor with ankylosing spondylitis.

This clonotype showed up just once. The genes are TRBV2 and TRBJ1-5, with D unclear. The CDR3 totals 13 residues. Trimming removed 3 bases from V and 7 bases from J, with 10 bases in between. The germline V gene encodes CDR1 SNHLY and CDR2 FYNNEI. CDR3 DNA sequence: TGTGCCAGCAGTGACGGTAGGGAACAGCCCCAGCATTTT. It codes for CASSDGREQPQHF.

There are a few counts of this clonotype. In nucleotides, the CDR3 is TGTGCCAGCAGCCTTAGCGGGCTAAGCTCCTACGAGCAGTACTTC. Amino acid sequence: CASSLSGLSSYEQYF. The chain is built from TRBV7-9 and TRBJ2-7; 7 positions agree with TRBD2. Germline assignment: CDR1 SEHNR and CDR2 FQNEAQ (reference sequence). With V trimmed by 5 bases and J by 0 bases, 7 bases remained unmatched. This CDR3 region has 15 residues.

This clonotype was recorded many times. The J gene is TRBJ2-3, the V gene TRBV24-1; no definite D call. Trimming took 0 bases from V and 0 from J, leaving 3 bases between them. Germline V CDR1 and CDR2: KGHDR, SFDVKD. The CDR3 spans 14 residues. In DNA form, the CDR3 reads TGTGCCACCAGTGATTTGATAAGCACAGATACGCAGTATTTT. Amino acid sequence: CATSDLISTDTQYF.

DNA for the CDR3: TGCGCCAGCGCACTAGCCTCAACCGGGGAGCTGTTTTTT. As protein: CASALASTGELFF. The chain carries TRBV5-1 and TRBJ2-2; D might be TRBD2 (6 bases). CDR1 is SGHRS and CDR2 is YFSETQ in the germline V gene. The CDR3 runs to 13 residues. With 7 bases removed from V and 5 bases from J, the gap between germline ends came to 12 bases.

The sample holds a few counts of this clonotype. The chain uses TRBV5-1 and TRBJ2-1, with TRBD2 identical over 8 bases. This CDR3 is 18 amino acids long. Germline lookup yields CDR1 SGHRS and CDR2 YFSETQ. The junction had 13 bases not matched to a gene; V was cut back by 0 bases and J by 5 bases. The chain's CDR3 is CASSLVAHSSGKDNEQFF. The CDR3 nucleotides read TGCGCCAGCAGCTTGGTGGCGCATAGTAGCGGGAAGGACAATGAGCAGTTCTTC.

The V and J genes are TRBV20-1 and TRBJ2-5, with 7 bases aligning to TRBD2. J gave up 5 bases and V 6 bases, and 9 bases lay outside the gene matches. The CDR3 length is 13 residues. The V gene's germline CDR1 is DFQATT and CDR2 SNEGSKA (reference sequence). CDR3 residues: CSAGGRGWETQYF. The DNA of the CDR3 is TGCAGTGCGGGCGGGAGAGGGTGGGAGACCCAGTACTTC.

This clonotype was observed at least ten times. V usage is TRBV5-5 and J usage is TRBJ2-3, with TRBD2 identical over 10 bases. Trimming cost V 4 bases and J 2 bases; bases outside gene matches: 4. The V gene's germline CDR1 is SGHKS and CDR2 YYEKEE (reference sequence). The CDR3 contains 15 residues. The CDR3 coding sequence is TGTGCCAGCAGCGCCCTAGCGGGGGACACAGATACGCAGTATTTT. It is translated as CASSALAGDTDTQYF.

The V gene is TRBV9, the J gene TRBJ2-1, with a possible D match to TRBD2 (6 bases). The CDR3 covers 16 residues. V was shortened by 4 bases and J by 5 bases, with 19 bases between the two germline ends. Germline CDR1 and CDR2: SGDLS and YYNGEE. The CDR3 spells CASSPPEGWGDNEQFF. CDR3 nucleotides: TGTGCCAGCAGCCCCCCGGAGGGGTGGGGGGACAATGAGCAGTTCTTC.

V gene TRBV5-1 combines with J gene TRBJ1-2; 8 bases are a match to TRBD1. Germline V gene lookup returns CDR1 SGHRS and CDR2 YFSETQ. J was trimmed by 6 bases and V by 2 bases; bases with no gene match: 6. The CDR3 is 14 amino acids. The CDR3 region is CASSFFRGLDGYTF. The CDR3 DNA sequence: TGCGCCAGCAGCTTCTTCAGGGGGCTGGATGGCTACACCTTC.

This clonotype came up many times. J is TRBJ1-6 and V is TRBV14, with unresolved D. Germline V gene data show CDR1 as SGHDN and CDR2 as FVKESK. This CDR3 has 15 residues. The V end was cut by 6 bases, the J end by 0 bases, with 9 bases between. The CDR3 loop is CASRWESSYNSPLHF. DNA of the CDR3: TGTGCCAGCAGATGGGAGAGCTCCTATAATTCACCCCTCCACTTT.

This clonotype was picked up a small number of times. This chain connects TRBV20-1 to TRBJ2-3, with TRBD2 identical over 12 bases. The CDR3 loop spans 15 amino acids. In germline, CDR1 is DFQATT, CDR2 SNEGSKA (reference sequence). Trimming cost V 6 bases and J 2 bases; bases outside gene matches: 6. Here the CDR3 DNA reads TGCAGTGCCACCCTAGCGGGAGGGTCCACAGATACGCAGTATTTT. Protein: CSATLAGGSTDTQYF.

The chain recombines TRBV4-1 with TRBJ1-2, with D uncertain. The germline V gene encodes CDR1 MGHRA and CDR2 YSYEKL. The length of the CDR3 is 12 residues. The V and J ends lost 2 bases and 9 bases respectively, with 10 bases between them. The CDR3 bases are TGCGCCAGCAGCCAAAACGATTATAGCTACACCTTC. Encoded protein: CASSQNDYSYTF.

This clonotype was recorded at least ten times. The chain carries TRBV12-3 or TRBV12-4 and TRBJ1-5; D not certain. Trimming removed 3 bases from V and 3 bases from J, with 3 bases in between. The CDR3 length is 12 residues. The CDR3 loop is CASSFTNQPQHF. CDR3 nucleotides: TGTGCCAGCAGTTTCACCAATCAGCCCCAGCATTTT.

The table lists this clonotype with a few counts. This chain links TRBV24-1 with TRBJ2-2; 8 bases line up with TRBD1. The CDR3 is 17 residues long. V lost 2 bases and J lost 4; bases outside the gene matches: 8. The germline V gene encodes CDR1 KGHDR and CDR2 SFDVKD. CDR3 nucleotides: TGTGCCACCAGTGATTCCCTGGACAGGGATGCCACCGGGGAGCTGTTTTTT. Protein: CATSDSLDRDATGELFF.

This sequence joins TRBV18 and TRBJ1-1; no reliable D call. Germline lookup yields CDR1 KGHSH and CDR2 LQKENI. CDR3 size: 12 residues. Trimming removed 6 bases from V and 6 bases from J, with 11 bases in between. The CDR3 reads CASSSLGPEAFF. CDR3 DNA: TGTGCCAGCTCCTCTCTAGGCCCTGAAGCTTTCTTT.